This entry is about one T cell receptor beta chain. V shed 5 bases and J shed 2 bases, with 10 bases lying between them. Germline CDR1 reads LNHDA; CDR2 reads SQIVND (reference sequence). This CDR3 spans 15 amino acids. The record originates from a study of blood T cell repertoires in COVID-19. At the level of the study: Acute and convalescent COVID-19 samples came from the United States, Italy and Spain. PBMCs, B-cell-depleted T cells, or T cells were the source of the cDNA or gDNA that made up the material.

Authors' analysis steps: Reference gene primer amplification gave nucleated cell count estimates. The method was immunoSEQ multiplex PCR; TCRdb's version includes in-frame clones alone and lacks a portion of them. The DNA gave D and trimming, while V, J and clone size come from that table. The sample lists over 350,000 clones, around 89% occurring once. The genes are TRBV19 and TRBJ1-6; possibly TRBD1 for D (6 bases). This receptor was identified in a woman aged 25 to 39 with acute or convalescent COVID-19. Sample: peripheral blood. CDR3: CASSVGQTYNSPLHF. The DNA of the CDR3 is TGTGCCAGTAGTGTCGGACAGACCTATAATTCACCCCTCCACTTT.